This is a list of T cell receptor beta chains from one sample in a study of T cells in Graves' hyperthyroidism and ophthalmopathy. From the multiplex PCR reads, TCRdb called clonotypes with MiXCR, one entry per CDR3 protein. The sample includes about 520,000 distinct CDR3 sequences, less than 25% of them seen just once. The sequenced sample consisted of blood. Receptors originate from a man in his late teens or twenties with Graves' hyperthyroidism. Both conserved end residues are part of each CDR3. A D gene is named only where the DNA matches it firmly. Clone size is stated in some rows and not others, as once, few, many or a class when expanded.

cdr3_nt cdr3_aa d_call clone_size j_call v_call
TGTGCCAGCAGGCCGGGACAGGGAGGTGGCTACACCTTC CASRPGQGGGYTF TRBD1 many TRBJ1-2 TRBV6-1
TGTTCCAGCAGCGTAGATTCGGTCCCCTACGAGCAGTACTTC CSSSVDSVPYEQYF NA NA TRBJ2-7 TRBV9
TGTGCCAGCAGCTTAAAAGCGGGAGAGGGCGAGCAGTACTTC CASSLKAGEGEQYF TRBD2 NA TRBJ2-7 TRBV7-2
TGTGCCAGTAAAAGGGGGGCGAATCTCAACGAGCAGTACTTC CASKRGANLNEQYF NA many TRBJ2-7 TRBV19
TGTGCCAGCAGTGACGCCAGCGCCAGGATGCAATCCGAGCAGTACTTC CASSDASARMQSEQYF NA many TRBJ2-7 TRBV6-4
TGTGCCAGCAGCAGTCGGACCGGGGAGCTGTTTTTT CASSSRTGELFF NA many TRBJ2-2 TRBV5-4
TGTGCCAGCAGCCTGGGGAGGGGGAATCAGCCCCAGCATTTT CASSLGRGNQPQHF NA many TRBJ1-5 TRBV12-3/TRBV12-4
TGTGCCAGCTCAGTGCTTTGGGGTCCAAACACTGAAGCTTTCTTT CASSVLWGPNTEAFF NA many TRBJ1-1 TRBV18
TGCGCCAGCAGCCCGGACAGGGCCAGCGGGGAGCTGTTTTTT CASSPDRASGELFF TRBD1 many TRBJ2-2 TRBV10-1
TGTGCCAGCAGCTTAGATCTTAGCGGGGGCTACACCTTC CASSLDLSGGYTF NA NA TRBJ1-2 TRBV7-2
TGTGCCAGCAGCCCGATGGACGGATGGTGGGTGCTGTTTTTT CASSPMDGWWVLFF NA many TRBJ2-2 TRBV11-2
TGCAGCGTTGAAACTCCAGAGAGGGGGTACGAGCAGTACTTC CSVETPERGYEQYF NA few TRBJ2-7 TRBV29-1
TGTGCCATCAGTGTAGGGGGGCGAGAGACCCAGTACTTC CAISVGGRETQYF NA many TRBJ2-5 TRBV10-3
TGTGCCAGCAGGCTAGCGGGAGTAACTAACGAGCAGTACTTC CASRLAGVTNEQYF TRBD2 NA TRBJ2-7 TRBV11-1
TGTGCCAGCAGCGCTTACAGGAGAAGCTCTGGGGCCAACGTCCTGACTTTC CASSAYRRSSGANVLTF NA many TRBJ2-6 TRBV27